The rows below give T cell receptor beta chains drawn from one sample of a study of cytomegalovirus exposure and HLA in healthy donors. Profiled with immunoSEQ multiplex PCR; TCRdb holds only in-frame clones, not every one. Altogether over 75,000 clones are present, about 80% being singletons, with the ten largest covering more than 6%. Material for sequencing was PBMCs. These receptors came from a man in his forties in good health and CMV-seropositive. CDR3s include the opening cysteine and the closing phenylalanine or tryptophan. The D gene is left open where the match is weak. The size entry is marked missing in some rows and otherwise reads once, few, many or a size class.

v_gene: TRBV4-3; abundance: .; len: 17; d_gene: TRBD2; j_gene: TRBJ2-3; CDR3nt: TGCGCCAGCAGCCAAGACTGGACTAGCGGAACCACAGATACGCAGTATTTT; CDR3aa: CASSQDWTSGTTDTQYF
v_gene: TRBV7-8; abundance: .; len: 13; d_gene: .; j_gene: TRBJ1-1; CDR3nt: TGTGCCAGCAGCTTAGAAAGCGTCACTGAAGCTTTCTTT; CDR3aa: CASSLESVTEAFF
v_gene: TRBV18; abundance: .; len: 15; d_gene: .; j_gene: TRBJ2-2; CDR3nt: TGTGCCAGCTCACCGGCAGCGGAGAACACCGGGGAGCTGTTTTTT; CDR3aa: CASSPAAENTGELFF
v_gene: TRBV7-2; abundance: .; len: 16; d_gene: .; j_gene: TRBJ2-5; CDR3nt: TGTGCCAGCAGTCTCTACGCGTACATCGGGCAAGAGACCCAGTACTTC; CDR3aa: CASSLYAYIGQETQYF
v_gene: TRBV18; abundance: .; len: 14; d_gene: .; j_gene: TRBJ2-4; CDR3nt: TGTGCCAGCTCACCACCAGGGGCAAAAAACATTCAGTACTTC; CDR3aa: CASSPPGAKNIQYF
v_gene: TRBV18; abundance: .; len: 16; d_gene: TRBD2; j_gene: TRBJ2-7; CDR3nt: TGTGCCAGCTCCCAAGGGGCTAGCGGGGGAAACTACGAGCAGTACTTC; CDR3aa: CASSQGASGGNYEQYF
v_gene: TRBV28; abundance: .; len: 13; d_gene: TRBD1; j_gene: TRBJ1-1; CDR3nt: TGTGCCAGCAGTTTACCAGGGGGTGGTTTAGCTTTCTTT; CDR3aa: CASSLPGGGLAFF
v_gene: TRBV27; abundance: .; len: 13; d_gene: .; j_gene: TRBJ1-1; CDR3nt: TGTGCCAGCAGTCCATGGACAGACACTGAAGCTTTCTTT; CDR3aa: CASSPWTDTEAFF
v_gene: TRBV28; abundance: .; len: 17; d_gene: TRBD2; j_gene: TRBJ2-3; CDR3nt: TGTGCCAGCAGTTTGTGGCTCGGGGGGGCCTTGTCAGATACGCAGTATTTT; CDR3aa: CASSLWLGGALSDTQYF
v_gene: TRBV10-3; abundance: .; len: 13; d_gene: TRBD1; j_gene: TRBJ1-5; CDR3nt: TGTGCCATTTCCGGGACAGGGGACCAGCCCCAGCATTTT; CDR3aa: CAISGTGDQPQHF
v_gene: TRBV28; abundance: .; len: 15; d_gene: .; j_gene: TRBJ2-3; CDR3nt: TGTGCCAGCCCCCCCCGGGGCGGGATCACAGATACGCAGTATTTT; CDR3aa: CASPPRGGITDTQYF
v_gene: TRBV6-1; abundance: once; len: 16; d_gene: TRBD2; j_gene: TRBJ2-4; CDR3nt: TGTGCCAGCAGTGAATTAGCGGGGTTAGCCAAAAACATTCAGTACTTC; CDR3aa: CASSELAGLAKNIQYF
v_gene: TRBV4-1; abundance: .; len: 19; d_gene: TRBD2; j_gene: TRBJ2-2; CDR3nt: TGCGCCAGCAGCACCACACCTTTAAAGCGGGGGGGCCACACCGGGGAGCTGTTTTTT; CDR3aa: CASSTTPLKRGGHTGELFF
v_gene: TRBV10-3; abundance: .; len: 17; d_gene: TRBD2; j_gene: TRBJ2-3; CDR3nt: TGTGCCATCAGACGGACTAGCGGGGGGGCTAGCACAGATACGCAGTATTTT; CDR3aa: CAIRRTSGGASTDTQYF
v_gene: TRBV7-9; abundance: .; len: 15; d_gene: TRBD1; j_gene: TRBJ2-1; CDR3nt: TGTGCCAGCAGCCCAGACAGGGTGGTGATCGATGAGCAGTTCTTC; CDR3aa: CASSPDRVVIDEQFF
v_gene: TRBV6-6; abundance: .; len: 16; d_gene: TRBD2; j_gene: TRBJ2-3; CDR3nt: TGTGCCAGCAGTCCTCTAGCGGGGGTAAGCACAGATACGCAGTATTTT; CDR3aa: CASSPLAGVSTDTQYF
v_gene: TRBV6-5; abundance: few; len: 15; d_gene: TRBD2; j_gene: TRBJ2-7; CDR3nt: TGTGCCAGCATTTCAAGCGGGAGAGGCTCCTACGAGCAGTACTTC; CDR3aa: CASISSGRGSYEQYF
v_gene: TRBV4-1; abundance: .; len: 13; d_gene: TRBD1; j_gene: TRBJ1-1; CDR3nt: TGCGCCAGCAGCTCCGGACAGGGAGGTGAAGCTTTCTTT; CDR3aa: CASSSGQGGEAFF
v_gene: TRBV6-6; abundance: .; len: 16; d_gene: TRBD2; j_gene: TRBJ2-1; CDR3nt: TGTGCCAGCAGTTACGTAGGAGCGGGGGGCTACAATGAGCAGTTCTTC; CDR3aa: CASSYVGAGGYNEQFF
v_gene: TRBV7-2; abundance: .; len: 15; d_gene: TRBD2; j_gene: TRBJ2-1; CDR3nt: TGTGCCAGCAGCTGGACTAGCGGGGGACGGAATGAGCAGTTCTTC; CDR3aa: CASSWTSGGRNEQFF
v_gene: TRBV28; abundance: .; len: 16; d_gene: TRBD1; j_gene: TRBJ1-2; CDR3nt: TGTGCCAGCAGTCTCAGGACAGGGGGCGTAGACTATGGCTACACCTTC; CDR3aa: CASSLRTGGVDYGYTF
v_gene: TRBV4-2; abundance: .; len: 15; d_gene: .; j_gene: TRBJ1-4; CDR3nt: TGTGCCAGCAGCCAAGAGGCGGAGCCTAATGAAAAACTGTTTTTT; CDR3aa: CASSQEAEPNEKLFF
v_gene: TRBV6-5; abundance: .; len: 14; d_gene: TRBD2; j_gene: TRBJ2-7; CDR3nt: TGTGCCAGCAGCACTACTAGCGGCTCCTACGAGCAGTACTTC; CDR3aa: CASSTTSGSYEQYF
v_gene: TRBV27; abundance: .; len: 15; d_gene: .; j_gene: TRBJ1-2; CDR3nt: TGTGCCAGCAGTTTAGCTCAGGGTACTAACTATGGCTACACCTTC; CDR3aa: CASSLAQGTNYGYTF
v_gene: TRBV5-1; abundance: .; len: 13; d_gene: .; j_gene: TRBJ1-5; CDR3nt: TGCGCCAGCAGCGCGAGGTGGGATCAGCCCCAGCATTTT; CDR3aa: CASSARWDQPQHF
v_gene: TRBV7-9; abundance: .; len: 15; d_gene: .; j_gene: TRBJ2-3; CDR3nt: TGTGCCAGCAGCACAGACAGGCATTACACAGATACGCAGTATTTT; CDR3aa: CASSTDRHYTDTQYF
v_gene: TRBV28; abundance: .; len: 16; d_gene: TRBD1; j_gene: TRBJ2-3; CDR3nt: TGTGCCAGCAGTCCCCGGGTGGGGACAGGGGCCGATACGCAGTATTTT; CDR3aa: CASSPRVGTGADTQYF
v_gene: TRBV5-1; abundance: .; len: 16; d_gene: .; j_gene: TRBJ2-2; CDR3nt: TGCGCCAGCAAATTGAGGGCTGGCAGCAACCCCGGGGAGCTGTTTTTT; CDR3aa: CASKLRAGSNPGELFF
v_gene: TRBV7-9; abundance: few; len: 15; d_gene: .; j_gene: TRBJ2-6; CDR3nt: TGTGCCAGCAGCTCTCGGGTCGCTGGGGCCAACGTCCTGACTTTC; CDR3aa: CASSSRVAGANVLTF